This entry describes one T cell receptor beta chain. The sample belongs to a study of blood T cell repertoires in COVID-19. The germline V gene has CDR1 MNHEY and CDR2 SVGEGT. V was trimmed by 2 bases and J by 6 bases, leaving 19 bases between them. The CDR3 loop spans 16 amino acids. Sequenced by immunoSEQ multiplex PCR; TCRdb stores in-frame clones only, minus some. The data contain a few hundred thousand clones, approximately 85% of them singletons. Sequenced: peripheral blood. This TCR derives from a woman aged 70-85 years with acute or convalescent COVID-19. The genes are TRBV6-2 or TRBV6-3 and TRBJ1-2; D may be TRBD1 (6 bases). CDR3 in amino acids: CASSYEPLWTADGYTF. The DNA for the CDR3 is TGTGCCAGCAGTTACGAGCCTTTATGGACAGCAGATGGCTACACCTTC.